Below are 19 T cell receptor beta chains sequenced from a single sample in a study of early stage breast cancer tumors. This table comes from immunoSEQ multiplex PCR, and its TCRdb copy is limited to in-frame clones, with some not included. Seen here are about 48,000 clones, approximately 83% observed once, and the top ten hold around 1.3%. Specimen: blood. The receptors originated from a person aged 45 to 60 with breast cancer.

This sequence joins TRBV4-1 and TRBJ1-5; no clear D gene. CDR1 and CDR2 from the germline V gene are MGHRA and YSYEKL. V was trimmed by 0 bases and J by 7 bases, leaving 13 bases between them. CDR3 length: 15 amino acids. This CDR3 is CASSQEGDIGQPQHF. The DNA for the CDR3 is TGCGCCAGCAGCCAAGAGGGCGACATAGGGCAGCCCCAGCATTTT.

The sample holds a few counts of this clone. The rearrangement links TRBV19 to TRBJ1-2; TRBD1 might be the D (5 bases). Trimming pared 3 bases from V and 3 bases from J, leaving 14 bases between. Germline V gives CDR1 LNHDA, CDR2 SQIVND (reference sequence). This CDR3 spans 15 amino acids. The CDR3 DNA sequence: TGTGCCAGTAGTATTGTAGGGGAAATCTACTATGGCTACACCTTC. Residues: CASSIVGEIYYGYTF.

This clone came up a few times. The gene calls are TRBV7-2 and TRBJ1-6; D call uncertain. V was clipped by 5 bases and J by 7 bases, with 15 bases between them. Germline V gene lookup returns CDR1 SGHTA and CDR2 FQGNSA. The CDR3 runs 15 residues. CDR3 in DNA: TGTGCCAGCAGCCACGAACCCGGTGGGAATTCACCCCTCCACTTT. It yields the protein CASSHEPGGNSPLHF.

A single count supports this clone. The chain uses TRBV29-1 and TRBJ2-5, with D perhaps TRBD2 (6 bases). Germline V gene data show CDR1 as SQVTM and CDR2 as ANQGSEA. V was cut by 0 bases and J by 4 bases, with 12 bases left in between. This CDR3 is built from 14 residues. The CDR3 spells CSVEDPRGRETQYF. The CDR3 DNA follows: TGCAGCGTTGAAGATCCACGGGGGAGAGAGACCCAGTACTTC.

The gene calls are TRBV14 and TRBJ2-7; D unclear. The CDR3 covers 16 residues. In germline, CDR1 is SGHDN, CDR2 FVKESK. The germline V and J ends were trimmed by 1 base and 3 bases, with 16 bases remaining between them. CDR3 amino acids: CASSQGSGGTLYEQYF. CDR3 bases: TGTGCCAGCAGCCAAGGGTCAGGCGGTACCCTCTACGAGCAGTACTTC.

The chain is built from TRBV7-2 and TRBJ2-7; 9 bases fit TRBD1. CDR3 length equals 15 residues. Germline loops: CDR1 SGHTA, CDR2 FQGNSA. Trimming took 5 bases from V and 5 from J; bases not matched to a gene: 10. The CDR3 reads CASSRRTGVVHEQYF. The DNA for the CDR3 is TGTGCCAGCAGCCGCCGGACAGGGGTCGTCCACGAGCAGTACTTC.

V and J are TRBV7-5 and TRBJ2-7; no DNA check was done on the table's D call, TRBD2. TRBV7-5 corresponds to a pseudogene. The CDR3 sequence is 13 residues long. In DNA, the CDR3 is TGTGTCACTCGGCCTAGCGGGAGATCCGAGCAGTACTTC. It codes for CVTRPSGRSEQYF.

V and J are TRBV7-2 and TRBJ2-7, with TRBD1 matching 9 bases. Germline CDR1 SGHTA, CDR2 FQGNSA. With 7 bases clipped from V and 5 bases from J, the junction kept 12 bases outside the gene matches. The CDR3 sequence is 15 residues long. The CDR3 protein is CASTRGDRVVDEQYF. The CDR3, as DNA: TGTGCCAGCACCAGGGGGGACAGGGTTGTCGACGAGCAGTACTTC.

This clone showed up just once. The rearrangement uses TRBV6-5 and TRBJ2-1, with a tentative D call TRBD2 (6 bases). V lost 6 bases and J 0 bases, leaving 12 bases between the germline ends. This CDR3 is 15 amino acids long. Per the germline V gene, CDR1 is MNHEY and CDR2 is SVGAGI. The CDR3 coding sequence is TGTGCCAGCAGCCCCCGGGGGAACTCCTACAATGAGCAGTTCTTC. Protein: CASSPRGNSYNEQFF.

This chain joins TRBV28 and TRBJ1-4, with D maybe TRBD1 (6 bases). V lost 6 bases and J 8 bases, leaving 16 bases between the germline ends. Germline-derived CDR1 and CDR2 are MDHEN and SYDVKM. The CDR3 runs to 14 residues. The CDR3 loop is CASSHRNTGEKLFF. In nucleotides, the CDR3 is TGTGCCAGCAGCCATAGGAACACAGGGGAAAAACTGTTTTTT. The full variable domain, completed using reference TRBV28 and TRBJ1-4, is DVKVTQSSRYLVKRTGEKVFLECVQDMDHENMFWYRQDPGLGLRLIYFSYDVKMKEKGDIPEGYSVSREKKERFSLILESASTNQTSMYLCASSHRNTGEKLFFGSGTQLSVL.

This clone was seen a few times. This chain connects TRBV27 to TRBJ1-6; 9 bases map to TRBD1. V was clipped by 4 bases and J by 8 bases; unmatched bases: 0. Germline CDR1 is MNHEY and CDR2 is SMNVEV (reference sequence). The CDR3 length is 13 residues. The DNA for the CDR3 is TGTGCCAGCAGTTGGGACAGGGATTCACCCCTCCACTTT. It encodes CASSWDRDSPLHF.

The chain joins TRBV28 to TRBJ2-2; no firm D call. Per the germline V gene, CDR1 is MDHEN and CDR2 is SYDVKM. CDR3 length equals 11 residues. The V gene lost 4 bases and the J gene lost 11 bases, with 8 bases spanning the gap. The chain's CDR3 is CASSSPIELFF. DNA of the CDR3: TGTGCCAGCAGTTCCCCCATCGAGCTGTTTTTT.

The chain combines TRBV2 with TRBJ1-1; 7 bases line up with TRBD1. V lost 3 bases and J lost 4; bases outside the gene matches: 5. Germline values: CDR1 SNHLY, CDR2 FYNNEI. This CDR3 comprises 14 residues. The CDR3, as DNA: TGTGCCAGCAGTGATGGTCCAGGGGGCACTGAAGCTTTCTTT. Amino acids: CASSDGPGGTEAFF.

This clone was seen a few times. V usage is TRBV7-9 and J usage is TRBJ1-2; D is possibly TRBD1 (5 bases). The CDR3 is 15 residues long. Germline-derived CDR1 and CDR2 are SEHNR and FQNEAQ (reference sequence). Trimming took off 4 bases at V and 8 bases at J, with 20 bases between the two ends. As DNA, the CDR3 is TGTGCCAGCAGCTCAAACCGGGACCCCGAGGTCGGCTACACCTTC. As protein: CASSSNRDPEVGYTF.

This clone was counted only a few times. The chain combines TRBV5-1 with TRBJ2-2; D assignment may be TRBD1 or TRBD2 (5 bases each). CDR1 and CDR2 (germline): SGHRS, YFSETQ. The CDR3 runs to 14 residues. V lost 4 bases, J lost 9 bases, and 16 bases lay in between. Here the CDR3 DNA reads TGCGCCAGCAGCCGGGGACCTAGCTCGAGGGAGCTGTTTTTT. Protein sequence: CASSRGPSSRELFF.

The rearrangement uses TRBV7-8 and TRBJ2-6; possible D gene TRBD1, 6 bases. The CDR3 is 13 residues long. V was shortened by 10 bases and J by 2 bases, with 9 bases between the two germline ends. Germline assignment: CDR1 SGHVS and CDR2 FQNEAQ. The CDR3 DNA is TGTGCCATGTCAGGGGCTGGGGCCAACGTCCTGACTTTC. This sequence encodes CAMSGAGANVLTF.

This clone was counted once. The rearrangement joins TRBV12-5 to TRBJ1-1; 10 bases match TRBD1. Germline V gene sequence: CDR1 LGHNT, CDR2 FRNRAP. V lost 5 bases to trimming and J lost 4 bases; unmatched junction nucleotides: 1. CDR3 length: 13 residues. The CDR3 DNA sequence: TGTGCTAGTGGTCGGACAGGGGGCACTGAAGCTTTCTTT. It specifies CASGRTGGTEAFF.

V gene TRBV21-1 combines with J gene TRBJ2-2; TRBD2, the D gene given by the table, was not confirmed from the DNA. TRBV21-1 represents a pseudogene. The CDR3 spans 18 residues. The CDR3 sequence is CASSKGREGHPNTGELFF. Written as DNA, the CDR3 is TGTGCCAGCAGCAAGGGGCGGGAGGGCCACCCGAACACCGGGGAGCTGTTTTTT.

This clone was seen once. The rearrangement uses TRBV2 and TRBJ1-2; maybe TRBD1 (5 bases). CDR1 is SNHLY and CDR2 is FYNNEI in the germline V gene. This CDR3 has 14 residues. With 1 base removed from V and 2 bases from J, the gap between germline ends came to 8 bases. The CDR3 nucleotides read TGTGCCAGCAGTGAAGTGGGGGGGAACTATGGCTACACCTTC. As protein: CASSEVGGNYGYTF.